The 25 T cell receptor beta chains below were found in one sample sequenced in a study of human T cells and chemical hapten exposure. Sample time point: pre-sensitization, week 0. Noted treatment: therapeutic diphenylcyclopropenone sensitization with weekly scalp DPC. Using its own MiXCR run on the RACE reads, TCRdb lists one record per CDR3 protein. The data hold roughly 380,000 distinct CDR3 sequences, with roughly 5.3% observed a single time. This specimen was whole blood, taken in connection with sensitization to the hapten diphenylcyclopropenone (DPC). These receptors were collected from a woman aged 45 to 65 with alopecia areata. Some clones in this sample may be carry-over from other donors' samples.

This clonotype was recorded a few times. The chain recombines TRBV19 with TRBJ2-6; maybe TRBD2 (6 bases). The CDR3 runs 17 residues. Germline CDR1 and CDR2: LNHDA and SQIVND (reference sequence). Trimming removed 7 bases at V and 2 bases at J, with 18 bases between. The CDR3 DNA sequence: TGTGCCAGTATCGATACCGGGACTCTCACTGGGGCCAACGTCCTGACTTTC. Residues: CASIDTGTLTGANVLTF.

This sequence joins TRBV4-3 and TRBJ2-3; 11 nucleotides line up with TRBD2. The CDR3 covers 18 residues. Germline trimming cut 0 bases from V and 3 bases from J; bases unmatched to any gene: 8. Germline CDR1 reads LGHNA; CDR2 reads YSLEER. In DNA form, the CDR3 reads TGCGCCAGCAGCCAAGAACTAGCGGGAGCTTGGGGTACAGATACGCAGTATTTT. This translates into CASSQELAGAWGTDTQYF.

V usage is TRBV14 and J usage is TRBJ2-6, with D unresolved. Trimming took 3 bases from V and 0 from J, leaving 9 bases between them. The CDR3 totals 16 residues. The germline CDR1 and CDR2 sequences are SGHDN and FVKESK. The CDR3 coding sequence is TGTGCCAGCAGCCAGCGCAGGATCTCTGGGGCCAACGTCCTGACTTTC. Amino acid sequence: CASSQRRISGANVLTF.

This clonotype was observed a few times. The rearrangement uses TRBV7-2 and TRBJ1-2; a weak D match, TRBD1 (6 bases). The CDR3 sequence is 13 residues long. Germline V gene sequence: CDR1 SGHTA, CDR2 FQGNSA. The germline V and J ends were trimmed by 2 bases and 8 bases, with 12 bases remaining between them. CDR3 sequence (DNA): TGTGCCAGCAGCTTAACAGGGCTAGAGGGCTACACCTTC. This gives the protein CASSLTGLEGYTF.

This clonotype turned up a few times. The chain couples TRBV5-5 to TRBJ1-2, with TRBD1 identical over 8 bases. Trimming at V came to 0 bases and at J to 3 bases, leaving 4 bases not matched to a gene. The CDR3 is 15 residues long. CDR1 SGHKS and CDR2 YYEKEE come from the germline V gene (reference sequence). Written as DNA, the CDR3 is TGTGCCAGCAGCTTGGAGGTACAGGGGGACTATGGCTACACCTTC. It codes for CASSLEVQGDYGYTF.

This clonotype was seen a handful of times. This sequence joins TRBV11-2 and TRBJ1-4; D is perhaps TRBD1 (5 bases). The CDR3 contains 15 residues. V dropped 4 bases and J dropped 0 bases, with 9 bases sitting between them. Germline values: CDR1 SGHAT, CDR2 FQNNGV. CDR3 residues: CASSSRQTTNEKLFF. The CDR3 nucleotides are TGTGCCAGCAGCTCCCGACAGACAACTAATGAAAAACTGTTTTTT.

The chain combines TRBV27 with TRBJ2-3, with 11 bases fitting TRBD2. From germline, CDR1 is MNHEY and CDR2 SMNVEV (reference sequence). The CDR3 is 15 amino acids. J gave up 5 bases and V 0 bases, and 1 base lay outside the gene matches. The CDR3 DNA reads TGTGCCAGCAGTTTATCGGGGACTAGCGGAGATACGCAGTATTTT. Its translation: CASSLSGTSGDTQYF.

The CDR3 is CASSEGGASEKLFF. In DNA, the CDR3 is TGTGCCAGCAGTGAAGGGGGGGCGAGTGAAAAACTGTTTTTT. The chain employs TRBV25-1 and TRBJ1-4, with TRBD1 as a possible D gene (6 bases). The CDR3 length is 14 residues. Looked up from germline, CDR1 is MGHDK and CDR2 is SYGVNS. V lost 2 bases, J lost 7 bases, and 11 bases lay in between.

This clonotype came up many times. V and J are TRBV4-2 and TRBJ2-1; D ambiguous. This CDR3 has 16 amino acids. Between the trimmed V and J ends, which lost 0 bases and 1 base, there was a span of 10 bases. Germline values: CDR1 LGHNA, CDR2 YNFKEQ. CDR3 sequence: CASSQEISRSYNEQFF. The CDR3 DNA sequence: TGTGCCAGCAGCCAAGAGATCAGCAGATCCTACAATGAGCAGTTCTTC.

This clonotype was observed a few times. This chain joins TRBV20-1 and TRBJ2-7; D unclear. The germline V and J ends were trimmed by 5 bases and 2 bases, with 10 bases remaining between them. Looked up from germline, CDR1 is DFQATT and CDR2 is SNEGSKA (reference sequence). The CDR3 runs 12 residues. The CDR3 coding sequence is TGCAGTGCTCCCGACTGGACCTACGAGCAGTACTTC. It yields the protein CSAPDWTYEQYF.

Points on this clonotype: It may be a read error: a sequence one base away is much more abundant. The chain has TRBV12-3 or TRBV12-4 and TRBJ2-5; D gene unclear. The CDR3 is 16 amino acids. The CDR3 region has the DNA TGTACCAGCAGTTCAAAGACCGACACCCCGCGAGAGACCCAGTACTTC. This translates into CTSSSKTDTPRETQYF.

This clonotype was seen a few times. The V gene is TRBV7-9, the J gene TRBJ1-1; D is undetermined. V lost 2 bases and J 6 bases, leaving 7 bases between the germline ends. Germline CDR1 and CDR2: SEHNR and FQNEAQ (reference sequence). The CDR3 is made up of 12 amino acids. Here the CDR3 DNA reads TGTGCCAGCAGCTTAAGTTATGCTGAAGCTTTCTTT. Translation: CASSLSYAEAFF.

The chain employs TRBV5-1 and TRBJ2-7, with D unclear. The germline gives CDR1 SGHRS, CDR2 YFSETQ. Trimming cost V 2 bases and J 2 bases, with 8 bases left between them. The CDR3 loop spans 13 amino acids. The CDR3 DNA reads TGCGCCAGCAGCTTAGCACAGACCTACGAGCAGTACTTC. Its translation: CASSLAQTYEQYF.

This clonotype was counted at least ten times. The chain uses TRBV29-1 and TRBJ2-1; D may be TRBD1 (6 bases). Between the trimmed V and J ends, which lost 4 bases and 4 bases, there was a span of 23 bases. CDR3 length: 17 amino acids. The germline gives CDR1 SQVTM, CDR2 ANQGSEA. The CDR3 nucleotides are TGCAGCGTTGGTCTTTCACAGGGAGCAAGGGCTTACAATGAGCAGTTCTTC. It codes for CSVGLSQGARAYNEQFF.

This clonotype was seen repeatedly, ten times or more. The chain uses TRBV6-5 and TRBJ2-5; D possibly matches TRBD1 or TRBD2 (6 bases each). There are 15 residues in the CDR3. V lost 2 bases and J 2 bases, leaving 12 bases between the germline ends. Germline lookup yields CDR1 MNHEY and CDR2 SVGAGI. The CDR3 DNA follows: TGTGCCAGCAGTTACACGGGGGCCCCTCAAGAGACCCAGTACTTC. This encodes CASSYTGAPQETQYF.

The chain has TRBV30 and TRBJ1-1; 9 nucleotides align to TRBD1. Unmatched junction bases numbered 6, after V lost 0 bases and J lost 4 bases. The CDR3 totals 15 residues. CDR1 and CDR2 (germline): GTSNPN, SVGIG (reference sequence). In DNA form, the CDR3 reads TGTGCCTGGAGTGTACTTAGGGACAGGGCCACTGAAGCTTTCTTT. It specifies CAWSVLRDRATEAFF.

At least ten counts were recorded for this clonotype. V is TRBV15 and J is TRBJ2-3, with 7 bases fitting TRBD1. CDR1 and CDR2 (germline): LNHNV, YYDKDF (reference sequence). The trim removed 3 bases at V and 4 bases at J, leaving 10 bases unmatched. This CDR3 comprises 16 residues. CDR3 protein: CATSRSGDRAADTQYF. The CDR3 DNA reads as TGTGCCACCAGCAGGAGCGGAGACAGGGCAGCAGATACGCAGTATTTT. Combining the CDR3 with reference TRBV15 and TRBJ2-3 gives the whole variable domain DAMVIQNPRYQVTQFGKPVTLSCSQTLNHNVMYWYQQKSSQAPKLLFHYYDKDFNNEADTPDNFQSRRPNTSFCFLDIRSPGLGDTAMYLCATSRSGDRAADTQYFGPGTRLTVL.

This clonotype was seen ten or more times. The chain is built from TRBV20-1 and TRBJ2-1; D is perhaps TRBD1 or TRBD2 (5 bases each). Trimming shortened V by 0 bases and J by 7 bases, and 16 bases separated the two germline ends. Germline V gives CDR1 DFQATT, CDR2 SNEGSKA (reference sequence). CDR3 length: 15 residues. The CDR3 nucleotides read TGCAGTGCTAGAGATCAGTGGCTAGCAGGGAATGAGCAGTTCTTC. Protein sequence: CSARDQWLAGNEQFF.

This clonotype was seen many times. The DNA of the CDR3 is TGCGCCAGCAGCTTGACTAGACAGGGGAACACTGAAGCTTTCTTT. It translates to CASSLTRQGNTEAFF. The rearrangement links TRBV5-1 to TRBJ1-1; 7 nucleotides match TRBD1. CDR1 is SGHRS and CDR2 is YFSETQ in the germline V gene. J lost 1 base, V lost 1 base, and 4 bases had no gene match. The CDR3 sequence is 15 residues long.

This clonotype was observed many times. This chain connects TRBV14 to TRBJ1-4, with D possibly matching TRBD1 (6 bases). The V end lost 3 bases, the J end lost 4 bases, and 15 bases lay between the germline ends. This CDR3 is 16 amino acids long. Germline lookup yields CDR1 SGHDN and CDR2 FVKESK. The CDR3 sequence: CASSHRRQEVNEKLFF. The CDR3 DNA follows: TGTGCCAGCAGCCACCGCAGACAGGAAGTTAATGAAAAACTGTTTTTT. The complete variable domain, with remaining parts taken from reference TRBV14 and TRBJ1-4, reads EAGVTQFPSHSVIEKGQTVTLRCDPISGHDNLYWYRRVMGKEIKFLLHFVKESKQDESGMPNNRFLAERTGGTYSTLKVQPAELEDSGVYFCASSHRRQEVNEKLFFGSGTQLSVL.

Only a few counts were recorded for this clonotype. The chain recombines TRBV5-4 with TRBJ2-7; D remains ambiguous. Trimming stripped 9 bases from V and 4 bases from J, with 17 bases between. The CDR3 extends over 13 amino acids. The germline V gene encodes CDR1 SGHNT and CDR2 YYREEE (reference sequence). The CDR3 sequence is CATQEGFGYEQYF. The CDR3 coding sequence is TGTGCCACCCAAGAAGGTTTTGGATACGAGCAGTACTTC.

This clonotype came up many times. The chain employs TRBV7-2 and TRBJ2-7, with 7 bases that match TRBD1. V was pared by 9 bases and J by 6 bases, with 11 bases of the junction left unmatched. The V gene's germline CDR1 is SGHTA and CDR2 FQGNSA. CDR3 length: 13 residues. This CDR3 is CASSGQPSGEQYF. Written as DNA, the CDR3 is TGTGCCAGTTCGGGACAGCCCTCTGGCGAGCAGTACTTC. Based on the CDR3 plus reference TRBV7-2 and TRBJ2-7, the full variable domain is GAGVSQSPSNKVTEKGKDVELRCDPISGHTALYWYRQSLGQGLEFLIYFQGNSAPDKSGLPSDRFSAERTGGSVSTLTIQRTQQEDSAVYLCASSGQPSGEQYFGPGTRLTVT.

In its sample, this clonotype was seen a few times. The chain links TRBV20-1 to TRBJ2-2, with D possibly TRBD2 on 6 matching bases. The CDR3 spans 13 residues. The V end lost 5 bases, the J end lost 2 bases, and 9 bases lay between the germline ends. Germline CDR1 is DFQATT and CDR2 is SNEGSKA (reference sequence). The CDR3 bases are TGCAGTGCTGAGGGACTTAACACCGGGGAGCTGTTTTTT. It yields the protein CSAEGLNTGELFF.

This clonotype has just a few counts. This chain links TRBV5-1 with TRBJ1-1; D remains ambiguous. Trimming took off 1 base at V and 11 bases at J, with 12 bases between the two ends. The CDR3 is 12 residues long. The germline CDR1 and CDR2 sequences are SGHRS and YFSETQ. The DNA for the CDR3 is TGCGCCAGCAGCTTGACGATTCAAGAGGCTTTCTTT. This translates into CASSLTIQEAFF. Full variable domain (outside the CDR3, taken from reference TRBV5-1 and TRBJ1-1): KAGVTQTPRYLIKTRGQQVTLSCSPISGHRSVSWYQQTPGQGLQFLFEYFSETQRNKGNFPGRFSGRQFSNSRSEMNVSTLELGDSALYLCASSLTIQEAFFGQGTRLTVV.

This clonotype was seen repeatedly, ten times or more. This chain connects TRBV4-3 to TRBJ2-3; no reliable D call. Germline assignment: CDR1 LGHNA and CDR2 YSLEER. The CDR3 is 13 amino acids. Trimming removed 1 base from V and 7 bases from J, with 9 bases in between. DNA for the CDR3: TGCGCCAGCAGCCAAGCCTTAGTAAATACGCAGTATTTT. Encoded protein: CASSQALVNTQYF.